This TCR beta chain was captured by sequencing in a study of blood T cell repertoires in COVID-19. Study overall: COVID-19 samples, acute and convalescent, were from the United States, Italy and Spain. In each case, the material was cDNA or gDNA derived from T cells, B-cell-depleted T cells, or PBMCs.

Original methodology: Using reference gene primer amplification, nucleated cell counts were estimated. TCRdb's copy holds only in-frame clones and misses some; the assay was immunoSEQ multiplex PCR. From that table come the V and J calls and clone size; the DNA was used to work out D and trimming. The repertoire holds about 150,000 clones, with roughly 83% as singletons. The V gene lost 5 bases and the J gene lost 2 bases, with 13 bases spanning the gap. CDR1 is LGHDT and CDR2 is YNNKEL in the germline V gene (reference sequence). The CDR3 sequence is 14 residues long. This clone was observed once. Sequencing input: peripheral blood. The chain carries TRBV3-1 (or the pseudogene TRBV3-2) and TRBJ2-7; D is perhaps TRBD2 (6 bases). This clonotype originated in a woman in her fifties or sixties with acute or convalescent COVID-19. The CDR3 reads CASSGGLLAYEQYF. CDR3 sequence (DNA): TGTGCCAGCAGCGGGGGACTTTTAGCCTACGAGCAGTACTTC.